This T cell receptor (beta chain) was captured in a study of shared clonotypes between healthy human individuals. Study-level background: Each donor's CD8 memory used one plate, CD8 naive two, each CD4 subset three.

Naive CD4+ cells were CD45RA-selected; the remaining cells were memory. Germline V gives CDR1 GTSNPN, CDR2 SVGIG (reference sequence). The germline V and J ends were trimmed by 4 bases and 2 bases, with 14 bases remaining between them. This CDR3 region has 14 residues. Every subset had its genomic DNA shared out evenly among several immunoSEQ plates. The data were produced by immunoSEQ multiplex PCR, yet TCRdb's version contains in-frame clones alone and is incomplete. The repertoire holds 2,500,000 or so clones, roughly 93% seen once, with 0.36% in the top ten. The specimen sequenced was naive CD4+ T cells from PBMCs. This sample's subset: CD45RA+ positively selected. This TCR was sampled from a man in his late teens or twenties in good health. Some clones in this sample may be carry-over from other donors' samples. V is TRBV30 and J is TRBJ1-2; weak D call: TRBD1 (6 bases). For the CDR3, the DNA is TGTGCCTGGAATAGGGCAGGGGCAAACTATGGCTACACCTTC. Translating gives CAWNRAGANYGYTF. Supplemented by reference TRBV30 and TRBJ1-2, the full variable domain reads SQTIHQWPATLVQPVGSPLSLECTVEGTSNPNLYWYRQAAGRGLQLLFYSVGIGQISSEVPQNLSASRPQDRQFILSSKKLLLSDSGFYLCAWNRAGANYGYTFGSGTRLTVV.